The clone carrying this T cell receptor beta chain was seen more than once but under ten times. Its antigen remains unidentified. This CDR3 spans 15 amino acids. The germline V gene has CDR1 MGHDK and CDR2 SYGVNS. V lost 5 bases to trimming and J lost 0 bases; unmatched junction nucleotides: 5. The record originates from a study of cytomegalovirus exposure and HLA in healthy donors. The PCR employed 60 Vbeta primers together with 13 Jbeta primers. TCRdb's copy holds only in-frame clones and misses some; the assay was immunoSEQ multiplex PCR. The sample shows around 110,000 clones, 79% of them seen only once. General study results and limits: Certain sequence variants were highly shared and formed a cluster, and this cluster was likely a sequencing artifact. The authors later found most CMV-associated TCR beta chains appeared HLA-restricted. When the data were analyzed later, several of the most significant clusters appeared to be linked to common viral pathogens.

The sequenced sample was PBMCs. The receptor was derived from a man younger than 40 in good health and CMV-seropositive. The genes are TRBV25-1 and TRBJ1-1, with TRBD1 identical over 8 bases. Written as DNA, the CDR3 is TGTGCCAGCAGTAAACACAGGGGGATGAACACTGAAGCTTTCTTT. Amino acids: CASSKHRGMNTEAFF.